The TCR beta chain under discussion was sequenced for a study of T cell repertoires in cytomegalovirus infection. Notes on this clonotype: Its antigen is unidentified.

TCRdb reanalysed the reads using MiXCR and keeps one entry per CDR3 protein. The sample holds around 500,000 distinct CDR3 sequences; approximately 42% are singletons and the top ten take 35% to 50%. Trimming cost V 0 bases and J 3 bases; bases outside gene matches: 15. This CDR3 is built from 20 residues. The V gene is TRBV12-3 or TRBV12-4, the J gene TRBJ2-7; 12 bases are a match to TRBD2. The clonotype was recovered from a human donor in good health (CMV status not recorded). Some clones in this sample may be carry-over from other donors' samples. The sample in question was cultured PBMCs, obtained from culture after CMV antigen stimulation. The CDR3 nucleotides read TGTGCCAGCAGTTTAGCGCTAGGGAAGACTAGCGGGAGATCCCTCTACGAGCAGTACTTC. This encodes CASSLALGKTSGRSLYEQYF.